Shown below are 6 T cell receptor beta chains from a single sample sequenced in a study of T cell responses to AZD1222 COVID-19 vaccine. TCRdb keeps only in-frame clones here, not all; method: immunoSEQ multiplex PCR. The sample carries 90,000 to 150,000 clones, roughly 92% recorded once. The sequencing used peripheral blood, collected on day 0 of AZD1222 vaccination. These receptors were taken from an adult in good health.

The rearrangement joins TRBV3-1 (or the pseudogene TRBV3-2) to TRBJ2-1, with D unclear. The CDR3 consists of 15 residues. In germline, CDR1 is LGHDT, CDR2 YNNKEL (reference sequence). The V end was cut by 0 bases, the J end by 2 bases, with 8 bases between. The CDR3 protein is CASSQDRDPYNEQFF. CDR3 nucleotides: TGTGCCAGCAGCCAAGATAGGGATCCCTACAATGAGCAGTTCTTC.

V usage is TRBV29-1 and J usage is TRBJ2-2; no definite D call. Trimming removed 4 bases from V and 1 base from J, with 7 bases in between. The CDR3 loop spans 13 amino acids. Germline-derived CDR1 and CDR2 are SQVTM and ANQGSEA. CDR3 region: CSVVMMNTGELFF. For the CDR3, the DNA is TGCAGCGTTGTTATGATGAACACCGGGGAGCTGTTTTTT.

The chain has TRBV11-3 and TRBJ1-4, with D unclear. This CDR3 spans 14 amino acids. CDR1 SGHNT and CDR2 YENEEA come from the germline V gene. Trimming shortened V by 5 bases and J by 8 bases, and 15 bases separated the two germline ends. This CDR3 reads CASSRQAAREKLFF. Here the CDR3 DNA reads TGTGCCAGCAGCCGCCAGGCGGCTCGGGAAAAACTGTTTTTT.

The V and J genes are TRBV18 and TRBJ1-4; TRBD1 matches 9 bases. The germline CDR1 and CDR2 sequences are KGHSH and LQKENI. The CDR3 extends over 14 amino acids. Germline trimming cut 6 bases from V and 8 bases from J; bases unmatched to any gene: 7. The CDR3 DNA sequence: TGTGCCAGCTCGTCACAGGGGGCGATAGAAAAACTGTTTTTT. It specifies CASSSQGAIEKLFF.

The rearrangement joins TRBV5-6 to TRBJ1-2; TRBD1 is a possible D gene (5 bases). The ends were cut back, 4 bases at V and 13 bases at J, with 17 bases in the middle. Germline V CDR1 and CDR2: SGHDT, YYEEEE. CDR3 size: 12 residues. As DNA, the CDR3 is TGTGCCAGCAGCCCTGACAGCCTGGTACTCACCTTC. Translating it yields CASSPDSLVLTF.

The chain carries TRBV5-1 and TRBJ1-1; 7 nucleotides agree with TRBD1. CDR3 size: 12 residues. Unmatched junction bases numbered 8, after V lost 4 bases and J lost 11 bases. Germline-derived CDR1 and CDR2 are SGHRS and YFSETQ. CDR3: CASSLTGEEAFF. Here the CDR3 DNA reads TGCGCCAGCAGCCTTACAGGGGAAGAGGCTTTCTTT.